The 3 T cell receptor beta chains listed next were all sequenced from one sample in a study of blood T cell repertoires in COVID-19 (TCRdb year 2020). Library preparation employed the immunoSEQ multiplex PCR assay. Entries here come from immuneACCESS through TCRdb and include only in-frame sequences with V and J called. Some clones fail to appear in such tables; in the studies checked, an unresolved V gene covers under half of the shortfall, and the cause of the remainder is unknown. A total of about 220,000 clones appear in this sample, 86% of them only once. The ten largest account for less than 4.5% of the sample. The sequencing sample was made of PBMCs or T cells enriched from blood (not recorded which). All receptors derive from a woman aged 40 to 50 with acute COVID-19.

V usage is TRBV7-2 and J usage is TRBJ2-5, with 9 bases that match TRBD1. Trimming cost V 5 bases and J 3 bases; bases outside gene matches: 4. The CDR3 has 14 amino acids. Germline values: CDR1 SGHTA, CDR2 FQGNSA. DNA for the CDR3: TGTGCCAGCAGCCCGACAGGGGGAAAAGAGACCCAGTACTTC. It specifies CASSPTGGKETQYF.

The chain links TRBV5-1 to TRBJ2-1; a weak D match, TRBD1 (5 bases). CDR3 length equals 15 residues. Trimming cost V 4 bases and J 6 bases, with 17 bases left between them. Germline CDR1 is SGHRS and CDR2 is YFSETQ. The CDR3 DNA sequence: TGCGCCAGCAGCCCGACAGTTCTAAGGGGCAATGAGCAGTTCTTC. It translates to CASSPTVLRGNEQFF.

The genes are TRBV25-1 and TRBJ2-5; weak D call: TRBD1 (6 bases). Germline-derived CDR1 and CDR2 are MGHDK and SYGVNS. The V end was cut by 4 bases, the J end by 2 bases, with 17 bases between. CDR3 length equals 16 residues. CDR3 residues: CASSGTGQVEQETQYF. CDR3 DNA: TGTGCCAGCAGTGGAACAGGGCAGGTAGAGCAAGAGACCCAGTACTTC.